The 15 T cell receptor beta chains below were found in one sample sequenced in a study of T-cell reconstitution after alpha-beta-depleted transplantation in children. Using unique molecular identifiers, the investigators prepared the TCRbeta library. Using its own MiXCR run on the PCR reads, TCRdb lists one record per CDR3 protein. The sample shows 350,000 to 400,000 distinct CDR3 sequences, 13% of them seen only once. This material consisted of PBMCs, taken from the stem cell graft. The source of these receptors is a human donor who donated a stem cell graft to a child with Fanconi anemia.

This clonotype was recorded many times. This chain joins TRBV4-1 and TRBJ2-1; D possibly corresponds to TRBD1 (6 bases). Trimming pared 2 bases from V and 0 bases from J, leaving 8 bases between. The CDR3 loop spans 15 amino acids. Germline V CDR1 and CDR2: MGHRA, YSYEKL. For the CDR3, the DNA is TGCGCCAGCAGCCAAACAGGGTTCTCCTACAATGAGCAGTTCTTC. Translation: CASSQTGFSYNEQFF.

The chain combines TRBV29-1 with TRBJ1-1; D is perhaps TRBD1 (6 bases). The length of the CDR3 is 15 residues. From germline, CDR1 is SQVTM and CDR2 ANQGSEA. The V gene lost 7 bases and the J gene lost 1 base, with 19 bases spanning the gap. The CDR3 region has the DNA TGCAGCGGTGGAGGGACATCAGACACGAACACTGAAGCTTTCTTT. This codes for CSGGGTSDTNTEAFF.

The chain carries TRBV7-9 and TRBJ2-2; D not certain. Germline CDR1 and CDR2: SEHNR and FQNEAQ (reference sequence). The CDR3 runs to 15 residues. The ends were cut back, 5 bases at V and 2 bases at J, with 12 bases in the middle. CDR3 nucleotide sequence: TGTGCCAGCAGCCCGAACCGGGCCAACACCGGGGAGCTGTTTTTT. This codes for CASSPNRANTGELFF.

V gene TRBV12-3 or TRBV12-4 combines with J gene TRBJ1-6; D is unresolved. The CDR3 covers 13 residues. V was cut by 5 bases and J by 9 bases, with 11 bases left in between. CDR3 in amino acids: CASSLAEGSPLHF. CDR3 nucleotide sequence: TGTGCCAGCAGTCTCGCGGAGGGTTCACCCCTCCACTTT.

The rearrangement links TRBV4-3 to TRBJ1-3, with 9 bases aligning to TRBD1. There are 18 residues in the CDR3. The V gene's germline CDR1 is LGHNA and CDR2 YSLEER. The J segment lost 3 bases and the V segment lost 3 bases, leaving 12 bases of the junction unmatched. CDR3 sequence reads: CASSQDATWDRDGNTIYF. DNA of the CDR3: TGCGCCAGCAGCCAGGATGCAACCTGGGACAGGGATGGAAACACCATATATTTT.

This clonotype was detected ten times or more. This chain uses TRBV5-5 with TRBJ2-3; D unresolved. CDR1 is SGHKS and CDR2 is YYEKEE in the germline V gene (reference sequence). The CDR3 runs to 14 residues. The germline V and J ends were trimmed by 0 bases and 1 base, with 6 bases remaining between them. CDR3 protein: CASSLVDGTDTQYF. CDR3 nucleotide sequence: TGTGCCAGCAGCTTGGTCGACGGCACAGATACGCAGTATTTT.

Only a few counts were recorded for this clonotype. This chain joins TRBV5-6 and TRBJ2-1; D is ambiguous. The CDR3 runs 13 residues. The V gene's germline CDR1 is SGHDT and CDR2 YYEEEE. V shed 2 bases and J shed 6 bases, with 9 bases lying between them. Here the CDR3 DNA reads TGTGCCAGCAGCTTCAGTCCATTCAATGAGCAGTTCTTC. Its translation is CASSFSPFNEQFF.

CDR3 coding DNA: TGTGCCAGCAGTTTGGAAGGGACGGGGGAGACCCAGTACTTC. Translation gives CASSLEGTGETQYF. The J gene is TRBJ2-5, the V gene TRBV12-3 or TRBV12-4; either TRBD1 or TRBD2 may fit D (5 bases each). Trimming stripped 3 bases from V and 5 bases from J, with 13 bases between. The CDR3 is made up of 14 amino acids.

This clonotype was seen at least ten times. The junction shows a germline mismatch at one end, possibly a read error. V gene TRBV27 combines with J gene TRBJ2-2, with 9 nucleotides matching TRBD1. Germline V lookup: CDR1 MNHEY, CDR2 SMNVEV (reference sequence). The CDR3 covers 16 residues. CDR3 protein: CASSSSGTGNAGELFF. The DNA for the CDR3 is TGTGCCAGCAGTTCCTCCGGGACAGGGAACGCCGGGGAGCTGTTTTTT.

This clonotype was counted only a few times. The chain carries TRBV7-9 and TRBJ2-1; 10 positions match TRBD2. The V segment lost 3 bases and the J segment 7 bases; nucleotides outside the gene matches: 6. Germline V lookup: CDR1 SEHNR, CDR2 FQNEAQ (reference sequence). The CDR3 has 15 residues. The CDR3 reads CASSLRLAGENEQFF. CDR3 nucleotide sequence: TGTGCCAGCAGCTTGAGGCTAGCGGGGGAAAATGAGCAGTTCTTC.

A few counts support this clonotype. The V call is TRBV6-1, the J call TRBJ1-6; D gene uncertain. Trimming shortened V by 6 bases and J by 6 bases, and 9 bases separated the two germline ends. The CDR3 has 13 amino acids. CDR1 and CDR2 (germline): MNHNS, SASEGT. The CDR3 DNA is TGTGCCAGCAGAATGGGAATTAATTCACCCCTCCACTTT. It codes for CASRMGINSPLHF.

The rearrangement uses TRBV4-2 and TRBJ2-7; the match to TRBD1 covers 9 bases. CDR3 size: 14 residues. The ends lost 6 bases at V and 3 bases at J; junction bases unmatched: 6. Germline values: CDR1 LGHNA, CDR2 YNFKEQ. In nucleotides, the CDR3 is TGTGCCAGCAGTCGAGGACAGGGGAACTACGAGCAGTACTTC. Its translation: CASSRGQGNYEQYF.

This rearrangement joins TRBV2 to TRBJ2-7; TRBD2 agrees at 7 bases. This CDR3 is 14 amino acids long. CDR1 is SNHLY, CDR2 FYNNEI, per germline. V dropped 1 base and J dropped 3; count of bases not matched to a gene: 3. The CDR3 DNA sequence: TGTGCCAGCAGTGAAGATGGGAGGGTCTACGAGCAGTACTTC. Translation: CASSEDGRVYEQYF.

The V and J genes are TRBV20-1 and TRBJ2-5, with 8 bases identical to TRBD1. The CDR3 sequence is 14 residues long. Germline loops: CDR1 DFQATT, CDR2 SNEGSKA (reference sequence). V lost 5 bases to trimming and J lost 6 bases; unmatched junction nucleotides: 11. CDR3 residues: CSARVNRGRQTQYF. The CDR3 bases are TGCAGTGCTCGAGTCAACAGGGGGAGACAGACCCAGTACTTC.

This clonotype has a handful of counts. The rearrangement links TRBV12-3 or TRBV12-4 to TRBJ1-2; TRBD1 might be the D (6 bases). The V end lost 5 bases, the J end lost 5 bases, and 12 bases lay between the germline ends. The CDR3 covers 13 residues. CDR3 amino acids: CASSSDRQYGYTF. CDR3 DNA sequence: TGTGCCAGCAGTAGCGACAGGCAGTATGGCTACACCTTC.